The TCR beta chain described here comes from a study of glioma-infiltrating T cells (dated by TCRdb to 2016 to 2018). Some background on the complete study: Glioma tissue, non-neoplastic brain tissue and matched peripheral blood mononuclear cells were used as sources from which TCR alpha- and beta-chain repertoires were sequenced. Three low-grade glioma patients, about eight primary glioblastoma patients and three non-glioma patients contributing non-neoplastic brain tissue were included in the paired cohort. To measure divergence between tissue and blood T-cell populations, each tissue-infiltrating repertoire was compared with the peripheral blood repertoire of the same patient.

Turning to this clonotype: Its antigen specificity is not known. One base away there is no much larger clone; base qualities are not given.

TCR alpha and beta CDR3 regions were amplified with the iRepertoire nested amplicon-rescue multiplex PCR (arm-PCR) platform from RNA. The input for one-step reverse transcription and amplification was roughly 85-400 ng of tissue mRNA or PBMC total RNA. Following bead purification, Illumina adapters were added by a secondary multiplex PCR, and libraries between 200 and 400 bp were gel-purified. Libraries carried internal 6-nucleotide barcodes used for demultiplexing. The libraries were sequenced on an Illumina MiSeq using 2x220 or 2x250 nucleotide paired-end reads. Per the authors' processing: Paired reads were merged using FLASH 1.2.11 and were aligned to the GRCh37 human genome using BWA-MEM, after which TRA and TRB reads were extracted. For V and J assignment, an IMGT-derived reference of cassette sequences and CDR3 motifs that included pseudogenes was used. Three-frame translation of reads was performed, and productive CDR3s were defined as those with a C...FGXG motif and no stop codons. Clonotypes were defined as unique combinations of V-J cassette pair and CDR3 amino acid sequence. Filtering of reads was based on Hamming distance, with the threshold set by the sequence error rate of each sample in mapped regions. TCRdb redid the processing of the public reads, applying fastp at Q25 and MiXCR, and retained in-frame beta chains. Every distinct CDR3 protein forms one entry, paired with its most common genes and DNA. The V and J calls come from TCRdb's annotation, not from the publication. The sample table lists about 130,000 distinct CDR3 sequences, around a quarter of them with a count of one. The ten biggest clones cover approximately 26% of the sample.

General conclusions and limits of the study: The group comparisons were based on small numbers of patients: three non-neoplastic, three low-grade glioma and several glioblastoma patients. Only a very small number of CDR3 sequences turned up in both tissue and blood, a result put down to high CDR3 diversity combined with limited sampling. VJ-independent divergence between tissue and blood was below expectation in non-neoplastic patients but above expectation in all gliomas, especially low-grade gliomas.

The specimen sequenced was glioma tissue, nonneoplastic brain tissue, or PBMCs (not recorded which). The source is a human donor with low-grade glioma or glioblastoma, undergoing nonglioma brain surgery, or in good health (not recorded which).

CDR3 reads: CASSRSGGETQYF. The DNA sequence is TGCGCCAGCAGCCGGAGCGGCGGAGAGACCCAGTACTTC. The sequence is built from TRBV5-1 and TRBJ2-5; perhaps TRBD2 is the D gene, with 5 bases matching. The germline ends are 11 bases apart after V is trimmed by 4 bases and J by 4 bases. The CDR3, from cysteine to phenylalanine, totals 13 residues. Just the 39-base CDR3 DNA is kept, in frame starting at base 1. CDR1 SGHRS and CDR2 YFSETQ are derived from the germline V gene.